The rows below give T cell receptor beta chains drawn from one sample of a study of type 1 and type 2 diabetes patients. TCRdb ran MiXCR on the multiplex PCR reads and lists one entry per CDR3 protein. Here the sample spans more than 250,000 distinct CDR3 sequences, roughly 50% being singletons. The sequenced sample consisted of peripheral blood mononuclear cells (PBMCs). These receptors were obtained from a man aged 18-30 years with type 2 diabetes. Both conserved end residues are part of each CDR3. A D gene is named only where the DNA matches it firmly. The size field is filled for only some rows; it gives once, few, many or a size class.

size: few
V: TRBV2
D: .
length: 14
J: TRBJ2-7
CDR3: CASHRDFASYEQYF
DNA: TGTGCCAGCCACAGGGACTTCGCGTCGTACGAGCAGTACTTC

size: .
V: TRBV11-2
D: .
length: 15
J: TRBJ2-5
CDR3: CASSLIGRQQETQYF
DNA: TGTGCCAGCAGCTTAATTGGTAGACAGCAAGAGACCCAGTACTTC

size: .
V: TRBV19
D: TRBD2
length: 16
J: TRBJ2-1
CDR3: CASSTRLAGLLGEQFF
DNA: TGTGCCAGTAGTACAAGACTAGCGGGGCTCCTCGGCGAGCAGTTCTTC

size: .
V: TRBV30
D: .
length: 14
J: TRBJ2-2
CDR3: CASRGKGNTGELFF
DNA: TGTGCCTCAAGGGGGAAAGGGAACACCGGGGAGCTGTTTTTT

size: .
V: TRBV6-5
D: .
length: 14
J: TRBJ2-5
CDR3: CAISDHLGAETQYF
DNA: TGTGCCATCAGTGACCATCTAGGGGCCGAGACCCAGTACTTC

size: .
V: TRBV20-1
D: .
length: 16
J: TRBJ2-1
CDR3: CSAGDSHGIIINEQFF
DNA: TGCAGTGCTGGAGATTCCCATGGGATTATAATCAATGAGCAGTTCTTC

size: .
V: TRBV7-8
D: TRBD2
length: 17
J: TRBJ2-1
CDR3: CASSSGTSGRAYNEQFF
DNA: TGTGCCAGCAGTTCCGGGACTAGCGGGAGGGCGTACAATGAGCAGTTCTTC

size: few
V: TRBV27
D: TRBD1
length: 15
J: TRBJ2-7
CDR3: CASRLFRDRAYEQYF
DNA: TGTGCCAGCAGACTTTTCCGGGACAGAGCCTACGAGCAGTACTTC

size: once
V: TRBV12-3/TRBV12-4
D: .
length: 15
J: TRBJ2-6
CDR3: CASSMSNSGANVLTF
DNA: TGTGCCAGCAGTATGAGCAACTCTGGGGCCAACGTCCTGACTTTC

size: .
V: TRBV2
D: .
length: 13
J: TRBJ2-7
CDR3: CASSAGLGNEQYF
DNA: TGTGCCAGCAGCGCAGGGCTGGGGAACGAGCAGTACTTC

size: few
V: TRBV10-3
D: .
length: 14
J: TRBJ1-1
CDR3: CAISETGQGPEAFF
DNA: TGTGCCATCAGTGAGACGGGTCAGGGCCCTGAAGCTTTCTTT

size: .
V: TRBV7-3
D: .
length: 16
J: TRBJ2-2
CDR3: CASSLKDHFNTGELFF
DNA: TGTGCCAGCAGCCTAAAGGACCACTTCAACACCGGGGAGCTGTTTTTT

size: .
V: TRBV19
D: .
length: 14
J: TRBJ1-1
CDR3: CASSDLQGVTEAFF
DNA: TGTGCCAGTAGTGACTTACAGGGAGTCACTGAAGCTTTCTTT

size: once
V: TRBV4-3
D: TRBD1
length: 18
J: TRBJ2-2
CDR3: CASSLELTGGDGAGELFF
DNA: TGCGCCAGCAGCCTAGAACTTACAGGGGGCGATGGGGCCGGGGAGCTGTTTTTT

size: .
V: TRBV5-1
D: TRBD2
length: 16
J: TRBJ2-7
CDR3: CASSGDGAGLADEQYF
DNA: TGTGCCAGCAGCGGCGACGGAGCGGGACTAGCGGACGAGCAGTACTTC

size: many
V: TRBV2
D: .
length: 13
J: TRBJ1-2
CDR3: CASSDPANYGYTF
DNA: TGTGCCAGCAGTGATCCAGCCAACTATGGCTACACCTTC

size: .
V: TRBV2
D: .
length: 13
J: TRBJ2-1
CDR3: CASSRDWYNEQFF
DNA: TGTGCCAGCAGTCGGGACTGGTACAATGAGCAGTTCTTC

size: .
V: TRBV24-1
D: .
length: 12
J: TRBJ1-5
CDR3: CATSGENQPQHF
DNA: TGTGCCACCAGTGGGGAGAATCAGCCCCAGCATTTT

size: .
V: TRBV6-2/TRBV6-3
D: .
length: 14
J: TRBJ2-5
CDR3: CASSYGATKETQYF
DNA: TGTGCCAGCAGTTACGGGGCAACGAAAGAGACCCAGTACTTC

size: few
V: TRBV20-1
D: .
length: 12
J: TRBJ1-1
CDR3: CSASGASTEAFF
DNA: TGCAGTGCTAGCGGGGCAAGCACTGAAGCTTTCTTT

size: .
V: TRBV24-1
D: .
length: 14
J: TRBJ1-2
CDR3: CATSAETETNGYTF
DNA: TGTGCCACCAGTGCCGAGACAGAGACTAATGGCTACACCTTC

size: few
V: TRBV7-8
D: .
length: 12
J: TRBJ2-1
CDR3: CASSVGHDEQFF
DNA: TGTGCCAGCAGCGTAGGGCACGATGAGCAGTTCTTC

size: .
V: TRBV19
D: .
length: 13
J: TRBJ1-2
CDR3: CASTQWAGKGYTF
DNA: TGTGCCAGTACCCAATGGGCGGGAAAAGGCTACACCTTC

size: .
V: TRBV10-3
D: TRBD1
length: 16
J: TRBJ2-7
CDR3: CASSYNRGRGSYEQYF
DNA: TGTGCCAGCAGTTACAACAGGGGAAGAGGCTCCTACGAGCAGTACTTC

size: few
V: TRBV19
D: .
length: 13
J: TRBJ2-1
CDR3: CASSIGGLNEQFF
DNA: TGTGCCAGTAGTATCGGCGGTCTCAATGAGCAGTTCTTC

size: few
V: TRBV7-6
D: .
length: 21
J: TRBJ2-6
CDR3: CASSLGFGSGTAKHGANVLTF
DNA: TGTGCCAGCAGCTTAGGGTTTGGGTCCGGGACTGCCAAACATGGGGCCAACGTCCTGACTTTC